This is a list of T cell receptor beta chains from one sample in a study of read filtering for tumor transcriptome and immune sequencing. TCRdb reprocessed the reads with MiXCR, giving one entry per CDR3 protein. The sample consists of roughly 90,000 distinct CDR3 sequences, 9% to 15% of them appearing once. Material for sequencing was a population of CD138-negative cells sorted from bone marrow. The receptors stem from a donor aged 40 or over with multiple myeloma. Both conserved end residues are part of each CDR3. The order of the fields is J gene, clone size, D gene, V gene, CDR3 protein, CDR3 DNA. D genes are given only for firm matches. The size entry is marked missing in some rows and otherwise reads once, few, many or a size class.

TRBJ1-5 | many | . | TRBV28 | CASSLLTGGQPQHF | TGTGCCAGCAGTTTATTGACGGGGGGACAGCCCCAGCATTTT
TRBJ2-3 | many | TRBD1 | TRBV29-1 | CSVDLRGRRGTDTQYF | TGCAGCGTTGACCTCAGGGGGCGAAGGGGCACAGATACGCAGTATTTT
TRBJ2-3 | many | . | TRBV7-9 | CASSSRFTDTQYF | TGTGCCAGCAGCTCCCGGTTCACAGATACGCAGTATTTT
TRBJ2-2 | many | TRBD1 | TRBV7-9 | CASSPGQVANTGELFF | TGTGCCAGCAGCCCTGGACAGGTTGCGAACACCGGGGAGCTGTTTTTT
TRBJ2-2 | many | . | TRBV5-1 | CASSPSNTGELFF | TGCGCCAGCAGCCCCTCGAACACCGGGGAGCTGTTTTTT
TRBJ1-1 | many | . | TRBV28 | CASWGQPNTEAFF | TGTGCCAGCTGGGGACAACCGAACACTGAAGCTTTCTTT
TRBJ1-1 | many | TRBD1 | TRBV6-5 | CASRNGQGETMNTEAFF | TGTGCCAGCAGAAACGGACAGGGGGAAACCATGAACACTGAAGCTTTCTTT
TRBJ2-5 | many | . | TRBV20-1 | CSARDWGTQETQYF | TGCAGTGCTAGAGATTGGGGTACTCAAGAGACCCAGTACTTC
TRBJ2-5 | many | . | TRBV3-1 | CASSQRGQPQETQYF | TGTGCCAGCAGCCAACGAGGGCAACCCCAAGAGACCCAGTACTTC
TRBJ2-2 | many | TRBD2 | TRBV19 | CASSKGLAVNTGELFF | TGTGCCAGTAGTAAGGGACTAGCGGTGAACACCGGGGAGCTGTTTTTT
TRBJ2-5 | many | . | TRBV20-1 | CSARRGQETQYF | TGCAGTGCTAGAAGGGGGCAAGAGACCCAGTACTTC
TRBJ2-2 | many | . | TRBV24-1 | CATSDLAQGSGELFF | TGTGCCACCAGTGATTTGGCGCAGGGATCCGGGGAGCTGTTTTTT
TRBJ2-7 | many | TRBD1 | TRBV7-6 | CASSSNPTGAYEQYF | TGTGCCAGCAGCTCAAACCCTACAGGGGCCTACGAGCAGTACTTC
TRBJ2-5 | many | TRBD2 | TRBV18 | CASSPGTSGIVTQYF | TGTGCCAGCTCACCAGGGACTAGCGGTATCGTGACCCAGTACTTC
TRBJ1-2 | many | TRBD1 | TRBV28 | CASSFNRGYGYTF | TGTGCCAGCAGTTTTAACAGGGGCTATGGCTACACCTTC
TRBJ2-5 | few | . | TRBV20-1 | CSAHREYGETQYF | TGCAGTGCCCACCGGGAGTACGGGGAGACCCAGTACTTC
TRBJ1-1 | . | . | TRBV20-1 | CSATGYRIATEAFF | TGCAGTGCTACCGGTTATAGGATTGCCACTGAAGCTTTCTTT
TRBJ1-5 | many | . | TRBV19 | CATSGVLNQPQHF | TGTGCCACCTCCGGGGTTCTCAATCAGCCCCAGCATTTT
TRBJ1-1 | many | . | TRBV19 | CASRPGTVNTEAFF | TGTGCCAGTAGACCCGGGACGGTGAACACTGAAGCTTTCTTT
TRBJ1-1 | . | . | TRBV7-8 | CASSLARAGVRSMNTEAFF | TGTGCCAGCAGCTTAGCCCGTGCGGGCGTTCGATCGATGAACACTGAAGCTTTCTTT
TRBJ2-1 | many | TRBD2 | TRBV6-2/TRBV6-3 | CASPTGGARYNEQFF | TGTGCCAGCCCCACGGGGGGGGCGAGGTACAATGAGCAGTTCTTC
TRBJ1-6 | many | . | TRBV20-1 | CSARRLLNSPLHF | TGCAGTGCTAGACGGCTGCTCAATTCACCCCTCCACTTT
TRBJ2-1 | many | TRBD1 | TRBV9 | CASSVYPGQGEFPEFF | TGTGCCAGCAGCGTGTATCCGGGACAGGGGGAATTCCCTGAGTTCTTC
TRBJ1-4 | few | . | TRBV11-1 | CASSATSAPGREKLFF | TGTGCCAGCAGCGCTACTTCGGCCCCGGGACGTGAAAAACTGTTTTTT
TRBJ2-2 | few | . | TRBV5-4 | CASSLDRVNTGELFF | TGTGCCAGCAGCTTGGACAGAGTGAACACCGGGGAGCTGTTTTTT
TRBJ2-2 | many | . | TRBV29-1 | CSVAKGGLNTGELFF | TGCAGCGTTGCCAAAGGGGGACTGAACACCGGGGAGCTGTTTTTT
TRBJ2-1 | many | . | TRBV7-2 | CASSLAHSSYNEQFF | TGTGCCAGCAGCTTAGCTCACAGCTCCTACAATGAGCAGTTCTTC
TRBJ2-5 | many | . | TRBV10-3 | CAIRDTETQYF | TGTGCCATCCGGGACACCGAGACCCAGTACTTC
TRBJ2-1 | many | TRBD2 | TRBV4-1 | CASSHGGGRSSYNEQFF | TGCGCCAGCAGCCACGGGGGGGGACGGAGCTCCTACAATGAGCAGTTCTTC
TRBJ2-1 | many | . | TRBV5-1 | CASSLGPGGGYNEQFF | TGCGCCAGCAGCTTGGGCCCAGGGGGAGGGTACAATGAGCAGTTCTTC
TRBJ2-4 | many | TRBD2 | TRBV2 | CASSGSSGRYQNIQYF | TGTGCCAGCAGTGGCTCTAGCGGGAGGTACCAAAACATTCAGTACTTC
TRBJ2-1 | many | . | TRBV2 | CASSGEVSYNEQFF | TGTGCCAGCAGTGGAGAGGTCTCCTACAATGAGCAGTTCTTC
TRBJ1-2 | many | . | TRBV6-1 | CASSAEGARGYTF | TGTGCCAGCAGTGCAGAAGGGGCTAGAGGCTACACCTTC
TRBJ1-1 | many | TRBD1 | TRBV27 | CASSLRGQSNTEAFF | TGTGCCAGCAGTTTACGGGGACAGTCGAACACTGAAGCTTTCTTT
TRBJ2-7 | many | . | TRBV29-1 | CSVQQSGFGAYEQYF | TGCAGCGTTCAGCAATCCGGGTTTGGAGCCTACGAGCAGTACTTC
TRBJ2-7 | many | . | TRBV5-1 | CASSSPDGTYEQYF | TGCGCCAGCAGCTCCCCGGACGGCACCTACGAGCAGTACTTC
TRBJ2-1 | many | . | TRBV20-1 | CSARPTGLYLGEQFF | TGCAGTGCTAGACCGACGGGACTTTACTTGGGTGAGCAGTTCTTC
TRBJ1-4 | many | . | TRBV9 | CASSANVGNTEKLFF | TGTGCCAGCAGCGCGAACGTGGGTAATACGGAAAAACTGTTTTTT
TRBJ2-2 | many | TRBD1 | TRBV5-1 | CASNLSGTGGFIGELFF | TGCGCCAGCAACCTCTCCGGGACAGGGGGCTTCATCGGGGAGCTGTTTTTT
TRBJ1-5 | many | . | TRBV10-3 | CAISDGRGSEGNQPQHF | TGTGCCATCAGTGACGGCAGGGGATCGGAAGGCAATCAGCCCCAGCATTTT
TRBJ2-1 | many | TRBD1 | TRBV2 | CASRDRESNEQFF | TGTGCCAGCAGGGACAGGGAGTCAAATGAGCAGTTCTTC
TRBJ1-5 | many | . | TRBV5-1 | CASSLDPDQPQHF | TGCGCCAGCAGCTTGGACCCCGATCAGCCCCAGCATTTT